Listed below are T cell receptor beta chains from one sample, sequenced in a study of blood T cell repertoires in COVID-19. Measured with immunoSEQ multiplex PCR; TCRdb has only the in-frame clones, and not every one. Altogether roughly 100,000 clones are present, 85% to 90% being singletons, with the ten largest covering less than 4%. The source material was peripheral blood. Source of these receptors: a human donor in a cohort sampled during active COVID-19. Each CDR3 is given with its conserved first and last residue. The order of the fields is V gene, D gene, J gene, clone size, CDR3 protein, CDR3 DNA. A D gene is named only where the DNA matches it firmly. For some rows the clone size is stated as once, few or many, or as a class when expanded; others skip it.

V: TRBV7-9
D: NA
J: TRBJ2-5
size: once
CDR3: CASSLATGETQYF
DNA: TGTGCCAGCAGCTTAGCTACAGGGGAGACCCAGTACTTC

V: TRBV4-2
D: NA
J: TRBJ1-5
size: once
CDR3: CASSQEEQGAEDHQPQHF
DNA: TGTGCCAGCAGCCAAGAGGAACAGGGTGCCGAGGACCATCAGCCCCAGCATTTT

V: TRBV29-1
D: TRBD2
J: TRBJ2-7
size: NA
CDR3: CSPKAGGRGEQYF
DNA: TGCAGCCCCAAAGCGGGGGGCAGGGGCGAGCAGTACTTC

V: TRBV4-3
D: NA
J: TRBJ2-2
size: many
CDR3: CASSRTQATGELFF
DNA: TGCGCCAGCAGCCGAACACAGGCCACCGGGGAGCTGTTTTTT

V: TRBV5-1
D: NA
J: TRBJ2-1
size: NA
CDR3: CASSYGGGQRLNEQFF
DNA: TGCGCCAGCAGCTATGGAGGGGGACAGCGCCTCAATGAGCAGTTCTTC

V: TRBV30
D: TRBD1
J: TRBJ1-1
size: NA
CDR3: CAWNRDRAAFF
DNA: TGTGCCTGGAATCGGGACAGGGCGGCTTTCTTT

V: TRBV19
D: NA
J: TRBJ1-4
size: NA
CDR3: CASSIMAATNEKLFF
DNA: TGTGCCAGTAGTATTATGGCGGCAACTAATGAAAAACTGTTTTTT

V: TRBV7-2
D: TRBD2
J: TRBJ2-3
size: NA
CDR3: CASIRSAGGTDTQYF
DNA: TGTGCCAGCATCAGATCAGCGGGAGGAACAGATACGCAGTATTTT

V: TRBV24-1
D: NA
J: TRBJ2-7
size: NA
CDR3: CATSDTESDRDEQYF
DNA: TGTGCCACCAGTGACACCGAGAGTGATAGAGACGAGCAGTACTTC

V: TRBV2
D: TRBD1
J: TRBJ1-5
size: once
CDR3: CASSATGGVGPQHF
DNA: TGTGCCAGCAGCGCGACAGGGGGCGTAGGGCCCCAGCATTTT

V: TRBV3-1/TRBV3-2
D: TRBD2
J: TRBJ2-1
size: NA
CDR3: CASSQRILAGSYNEQFF
DNA: TGTGCCAGCAGCCAGAGGATTCTAGCGGGATCCTACAATGAGCAGTTCTTC

V: TRBV7-2
D: TRBD1
J: TRBJ1-3
size: once
CDR3: CASSAGQGTGNTIYF
DNA: TGTGCCAGCAGCGCTGGACAGGGTACAGGAAACACCATATATTTT

V: TRBV21-1
D: NA
J: TRBJ1-6
size: NA
CDR3: CASSKEGQGISEGNSPLHF
DNA: TGTGCCAGCAGCAAAGAGGGACAGGGCATTTCAGAAGGTAATTCACCCCTCCACTTT

V: TRBV9
D: NA
J: TRBJ2-2
size: NA
CDR3: CASSVKRSGPSGELFF
DNA: TGTGCCAGCAGCGTAAAGCGTAGCGGCCCCTCCGGGGAGCTGTTTTTT

V: TRBV6-5
D: TRBD1
J: TRBJ1-6
size: few
CDR3: CASRTGGTNSPLHF
DNA: TGTGCCAGCAGGACAGGGGGGACCAATTCACCCCTCCACTTT

V: TRBV3-1/TRBV3-2
D: TRBD2
J: TRBJ2-5
size: NA
CDR3: CASSPARGGQETQYF
DNA: TGTGCCAGCAGCCCCGCCCGGGGGGGCCAAGAGACCCAGTACTTC

V: TRBV6-4
D: NA
J: TRBJ1-6
size: NA
CDR3: CASSDFRDKGSPLHF
DNA: TGTGCCAGCAGTGATTTCCGGGACAAGGGTTCACCCCTCCACTTT

V: TRBV9
D: NA
J: TRBJ2-3
size: NA
CDR3: CASSVEAFPDTQYF
DNA: TGTGCCAGCAGCGTAGAAGCTTTTCCAGATACGCAGTATTTT

V: TRBV7-2
D: TRBD1
J: TRBJ1-1
size: NA
CDR3: CASRQLTGGGGAFF
DNA: TGTGCCAGCAGACAGTTAACAGGGGGCGGTGGGGCTTTCTTT

V: TRBV12-3/TRBV12-4
D: NA
J: TRBJ1-3
size: NA
CDR3: CASSFTLSSTIYF
DNA: TGTGCCAGCAGTTTTACGCTCTCGAGCACCATATATTTT

V: TRBV30
D: TRBD2
J: TRBJ2-7
size: NA
CDR3: CAWSGLASYEQYF
DNA: TGTGCCTGGAGTGGACTAGCTTCCTACGAGCAGTACTTC

V: TRBV24-1
D: NA
J: TRBJ1-1
size: NA
CDR3: CATSDSPTRASGNTEAFF
DNA: TGTGCCACCAGTGATTCCCCCACGAGGGCCAGTGGGAACACTGAAGCTTTCTTT

V: TRBV7-2
D: NA
J: TRBJ2-7
size: NA
CDR3: CASSFYRVYEQYF
DNA: TGTGCCAGCAGCTTCTACCGGGTCTACGAGCAGTACTTC

V: TRBV6-2/TRBV6-3
D: TRBD1
J: TRBJ1-1
size: NA
CDR3: CASSRQGNTEAFF
DNA: TGTGCCAGCAGTCGACAGGGTAACACTGAAGCTTTCTTT

V: TRBV6-6
D: NA
J: TRBJ1-2
size: NA
CDR3: CASSYEGTSYGYTF
DNA: TGTGCCAGCAGTTACGAAGGGACAAGCTATGGCTACACCTTC

V: TRBV5-4
D: NA
J: TRBJ1-2
size: NA
CDR3: CASSFRVDGYTF
DNA: TGTGCCAGCAGCTTCAGGGTCGATGGCTACACCTTC

V: TRBV29-1
D: NA
J: TRBJ2-1
size: NA
CDR3: CSVDHKSPGGAPHNEQFF
DNA: TGCAGCGTTGATCACAAGTCCCCGGGGGGCGCGCCCCACAATGAGCAGTTCTTC

V: TRBV14
D: NA
J: TRBJ2-7
size: NA
CDR3: CASSLADTGSYEQYF
DNA: TGTGCCAGCAGCCTCGCGGACACGGGCTCCTACGAGCAGTACTTC

V: TRBV19
D: NA
J: TRBJ2-5
size: NA
CDR3: CASSLQVGFKTQYF
DNA: TGTGCCAGTAGCCTACAGGTGGGGTTCAAGACCCAGTACTTC

V: TRBV6-5
D: NA
J: TRBJ2-2
size: NA
CDR3: CASSKSGGHTGELFF
DNA: TGTGCCAGCAGCAAATCTGGGGGCCACACCGGGGAGCTGTTTTTT

V: TRBV27
D: NA
J: TRBJ2-7
size: NA
CDR3: CASRRTQGNEYF
DNA: TGTGCCAGCAGAAGGACACAGGGTAACGAGTACTTC

V: TRBV6-5
D: TRBD1
J: TRBJ2-3
size: once
CDR3: CASWDRGRDTQYF
DNA: TGTGCCAGCTGGGACAGGGGGCGGGATACGCAGTATTTT

V: TRBV7-3
D: TRBD2
J: TRBJ2-1
size: NA
CDR3: CASSRGLPDNEQFF
DNA: TGTGCCAGCAGCAGGGGACTACCCGACAATGAGCAGTTCTTC

V: TRBV9
D: NA
J: TRBJ1-6
size: NA
CDR3: CASSVGAQEGNSPLHF
DNA: TGTGCCAGCAGCGTAGGGGCACAGGAGGGGAATTCACCCCTCCACTTT

V: TRBV9
D: NA
J: TRBJ2-7
size: once
CDR3: CASSVGSSYEQYF
DNA: TGTGCCAGCAGCGTAGGCAGCTCCTACGAGCAGTACTTC

V: TRBV27
D: NA
J: TRBJ2-4
size: NA
CDR3: CASSLNGRNIQYF
DNA: TGTGCCAGCAGTTTAAATGGCAGAAACATTCAGTACTTC

V: TRBV27
D: NA
J: TRBJ1-3
size: NA
CDR3: CASTRRDTIYF
DNA: TGTGCCAGCACCCGGAGGGACACCATATATTTT

V: TRBV27
D: TRBD1
J: TRBJ1-4
size: NA
CDR3: CASSPFRDRGNEKLFF
DNA: TGTGCCAGCAGTCCCTTCCGGGACAGGGGTAATGAAAAACTGTTTTTT

V: TRBV19
D: TRBD2
J: TRBJ2-3
size: NA
CDR3: CASSIGLAGGPVDTQYF
DNA: TGTGCCAGTAGTATTGGTCTAGCGGGGGGGCCGGTAGATACGCAGTATTTT

V: TRBV9
D: TRBD1
J: TRBJ1-2
size: NA
CDR3: CASSVTGQGTIENGYTF
DNA: TGTGCCAGCAGCGTAACGGGACAGGGTACGATTGAGAATGGCTACACCTTC

V: TRBV6-6
D: NA
J: TRBJ1-4
size: NA
CDR3: CASSATSTNEKLFF
DNA: TGTGCCAGCAGTGCCACTTCAACTAATGAAAAACTGTTTTTT

V: TRBV19
D: TRBD2
J: TRBJ2-1
size: NA
CDR3: CASSIATSAPYNEQFF
DNA: TGTGCCAGTAGTATAGCTACTAGCGCCCCCTACAATGAGCAGTTCTTC

V: TRBV5-1
D: NA
J: TRBJ1-2
size: NA
CDR3: CASTSGNYGYTF
DNA: TGCGCCAGCACTAGCGGGAACTATGGCTACACCTTC

V: TRBV5-1
D: NA
J: TRBJ1-5
size: NA
CDR3: CASSLGQNQPQHF
DNA: TGCGCCAGCAGCTTAGGACAGAATCAGCCCCAGCATTTT

V: TRBV4-2
D: TRBD1
J: TRBJ1-3
size: NA
CDR3: CASSQRLGQANSGNTIYF
DNA: TGTGCCAGCAGCCAACGCCTGGGACAGGCAAACTCTGGAAACACCATATATTTT

V: TRBV5-8
D: NA
J: TRBJ2-7
size: NA
CDR3: CASSLVGSSYEQYF
DNA: TGTGCCAGCAGCCTGGTGGGGAGCTCCTACGAGCAGTACTTC

V: TRBV5-8
D: TRBD1
J: TRBJ2-3
size: NA
CDR3: CASTLGQPPVSSTDTQYF
DNA: TGTGCCAGCACCCTGGGACAGCCACCAGTCTCTAGCACAGATACGCAGTATTTT

V: TRBV24-1
D: NA
J: TRBJ2-2
size: NA
CDR3: CATSDGKRATGELFF
DNA: TGTGCCACCAGTGATGGGAAGCGGGCGACCGGGGAGCTGTTTTTT

V: TRBV4-1
D: NA
J: TRBJ2-3
size: NA
CDR3: CASSQDRGTDTQYF
DNA: TGCGCCAGCAGCCAAGATCGTGGCACAGATACGCAGTATTTT

V: TRBV3-1/TRBV3-2
D: TRBD1
J: TRBJ2-7
size: once
CDR3: CASSQRTSRGEQYF
DNA: TGTGCCAGCAGCCAAAGGACTTCCAGGGGGGAGCAGTACTTC

V: TRBV4-3
D: TRBD2
J: TRBJ2-3
size: once
CDR3: CASSQRTSGRAGTQYF
DNA: TGCGCCAGCAGCCAAAGGACTAGCGGGAGGGCCGGTACGCAGTATTTT

V: TRBV7-8
D: TRBD2
J: TRBJ2-1
size: NA
CDR3: CASSGNYNAASGSLYSYNEQFF
DNA: TGTGCCAGCAGCGGAAACTATAACGCGGCTAGCGGGTCTCTTTACTCCTACAATGAGCAGTTCTTC

V: TRBV28
D: NA
J: TRBJ1-2
size: NA
CDR3: CASSLSQGRFYGYTF
DNA: TGTGCCAGCAGTTTATCCCAGGGGAGATTCTATGGCTACACCTTC

V: TRBV6-4
D: NA
J: TRBJ2-1
size: NA
CDR3: CASSDDHYSQPGRLKRRYNEQFF
DNA: TGTGCCAGCAGTGACGACCATTACTCCCAACCCGGCCGGTTAAAGCGGAGATACAATGAGCAGTTCTTC

V: TRBV4-1
D: NA
J: TRBJ1-2
size: NA
CDR3: CASSQEMRNGYTF
DNA: TGCGCCAGCAGCCAAGAAATGCGGAATGGCTACACCTTC

V: TRBV30
D: TRBD2
J: TRBJ2-1
size: NA
CDR3: CAWSRVGGEQFF
DNA: TGTGCCTGGAGCCGTGTGGGGGGGGAGCAGTTCTTC

V: TRBV19
D: TRBD1
J: TRBJ1-1
size: NA
CDR3: CASSIPQGAPEAFF
DNA: TGTGCCAGTAGTATTCCTCAGGGGGCTCCTGAAGCTTTCTTT

V: TRBV19
D: NA
J: TRBJ1-6
size: few
CDR3: CASSIVPGSPLHF
DNA: TGTGCCAGTAGTATAGTCCCAGGTTCACCCCTCCACTTT

V: TRBV6-4
D: TRBD2
J: TRBJ2-1
size: NA
CDR3: CASSDQSSGEQFF
DNA: TGTGCCAGCAGTGATCAGTCTAGCGGAGAGCAGTTCTTC

V: TRBV11-2
D: NA
J: TRBJ2-7
size: NA
CDR3: CASSVLSGDSYEQYF
DNA: TGTGCCAGCAGCGTATTATCCGGGGACTCCTACGAGCAGTACTTC